This TCR beta chain comes out of a study of blood T cell repertoires in COVID-19. Across the whole study: Whether acute or convalescent, the COVID-19 samples came from the United States, Italy and Spain. The cDNA or gDNA used as material had been derived from T cells, B-cell-depleted T cells, or PBMCs.

Trimming left V 4 bases short and J 1 base short, with 8 bases between. The germline CDR1 and CDR2 sequences are MDHEN and SYDVKM. The CDR3 length is 14 residues. Data came from immunoSEQ multiplex PCR; TCRdb stores just in-frame clones and leaves some out. Of some 70,000 clones listed, less than 90% are singletons. The rearrangement uses TRBV28 and TRBJ1-5; D uncertain. This TCR came from a middle-aged man with COVID-19, enrolled during active disease. Sequencing input: peripheral blood. CDR3 sequence reads: CASSWRVSNQPQHF. The CDR3 DNA sequence: TGTGCCAGCAGTTGGAGGGTAAGCAATCAGCCCCAGCATTTT. Supplemented by reference TRBV28 and TRBJ1-5, the full variable domain reads DVKVTQSSRYLVKRTGEKVFLECVQDMDHENMFWYRQDPGLGLRLIYFSYDVKMKEKGDIPEGYSVSREKKERFSLILESASTNQTSMYLCASSWRVSNQPQHFGDGTRLSIL.